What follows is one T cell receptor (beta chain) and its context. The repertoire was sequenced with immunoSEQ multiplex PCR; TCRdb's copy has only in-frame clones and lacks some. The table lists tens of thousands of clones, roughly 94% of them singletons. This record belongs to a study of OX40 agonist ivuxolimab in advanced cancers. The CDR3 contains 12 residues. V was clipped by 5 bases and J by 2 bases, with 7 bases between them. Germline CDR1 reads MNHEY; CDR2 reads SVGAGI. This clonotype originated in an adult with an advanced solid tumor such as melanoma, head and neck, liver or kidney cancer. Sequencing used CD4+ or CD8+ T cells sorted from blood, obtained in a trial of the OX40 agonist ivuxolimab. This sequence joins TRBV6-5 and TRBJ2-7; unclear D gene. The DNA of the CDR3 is TGTGCCAGCAGTACCCTTACCTACGAGCAGTACTTC. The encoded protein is CASSTLTYEQYF.